This T cell receptor beta chain was identified during a study of Ad26.COV2.S vaccination and SARS-CoV-2 variants. The repertoire was sequenced with immunoSEQ multiplex PCR; TCRdb's copy has only in-frame clones and lacks some. The sample has under 150,000 clones, around 86% seen once. From germline, CDR1 is SGHRS and CDR2 YFSETQ. V lost 4 bases, J lost 10 bases, and 7 bases stayed unmatched. The CDR3 is 14 amino acids. The material sequenced was peripheral blood, taken after recovery from COVID-19. The origin of this receptor is a human donor who had recovered from COVID-19. V is TRBV5-1 and J is TRBJ1-6, with TRBD1 matching 8 bases. CDR3: CASSKDREGSPLHF. Here the CDR3 DNA reads TGCGCCAGCAGCAAGGACAGGGAGGGCTCACCCCTCCACTTT.